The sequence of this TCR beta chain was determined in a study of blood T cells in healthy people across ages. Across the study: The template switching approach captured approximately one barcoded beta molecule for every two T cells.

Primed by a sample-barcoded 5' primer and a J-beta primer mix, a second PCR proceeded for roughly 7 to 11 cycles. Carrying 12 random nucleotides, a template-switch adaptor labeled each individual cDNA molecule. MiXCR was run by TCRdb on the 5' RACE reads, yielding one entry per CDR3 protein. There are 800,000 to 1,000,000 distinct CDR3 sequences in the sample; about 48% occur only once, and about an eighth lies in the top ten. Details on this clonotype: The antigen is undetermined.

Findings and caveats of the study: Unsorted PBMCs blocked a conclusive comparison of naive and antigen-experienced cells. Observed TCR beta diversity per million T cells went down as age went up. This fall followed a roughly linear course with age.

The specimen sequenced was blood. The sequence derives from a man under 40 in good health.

The CDR3 loop reads CASSMGPQSNQPQHF. The CDR3 DNA is TGCGCCAGCAGCATGGGACCCCAGAGCAATCAGCCCCAGCATTTT. This chain connects TRBV5-1 to TRBJ1-5, with TRBD1 as a possible D gene (5 bases). The CDR3 extends over 15 amino acids. CDR1 is SGHRS, CDR2 YFSETQ, per germline. Between the trimmed V and J ends, which lost 4 bases and 1 base, there was a span of 12 bases.